Listed here is a single T cell receptor (beta chain). This entry is derived from a study of blood T cell repertoires in COVID-19. Turning to the study itself: The study drew acute and convalescent COVID-19 samples from the United States, Italy and Spain. The cDNA or gDNA used as material had been derived from T cells, B-cell-depleted T cells, or PBMCs.

Methods used by the authors: Reference gene primer amplification gave nucleated cell count estimates. Assay used: immunoSEQ multiplex PCR; TCRdb lists only in-frame clones, some missing. That table gives V, J and clone size, and the DNA gave D and trimming. Of some 170,000 clones listed, about nine tenths are singletons. This CDR3 has 15 amino acids. In germline, CDR1 is MNHNY, CDR2 SVGAGI (reference sequence). The junction had 10 bases not matched to a gene; V was cut back by 6 bases and J by 7 bases. The source of this sequence is a woman aged 50 to 60 with acute or convalescent COVID-19. The specimen sequenced was peripheral blood. The chain has TRBV6-6 and TRBJ1-4, with TRBD1 identical over 8 bases. The chain's CDR3 is CASRQETGVGEKLFF. CDR3 nucleotide sequence: TGTGCCAGCAGACAAGAGACAGGGGTCGGTGAAAAACTGTTTTTT.